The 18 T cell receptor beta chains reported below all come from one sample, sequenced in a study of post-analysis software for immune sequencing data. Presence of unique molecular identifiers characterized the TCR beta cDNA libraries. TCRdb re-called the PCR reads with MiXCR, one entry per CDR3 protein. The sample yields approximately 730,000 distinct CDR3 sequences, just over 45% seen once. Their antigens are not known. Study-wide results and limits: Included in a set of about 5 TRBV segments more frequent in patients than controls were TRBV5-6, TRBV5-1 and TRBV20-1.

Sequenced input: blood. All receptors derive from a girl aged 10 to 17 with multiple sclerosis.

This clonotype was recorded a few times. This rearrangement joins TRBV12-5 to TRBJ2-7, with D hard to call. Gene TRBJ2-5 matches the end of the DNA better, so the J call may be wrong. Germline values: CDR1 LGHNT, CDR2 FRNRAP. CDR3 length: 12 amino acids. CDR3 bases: TGTGCTAGTGGTTCCGAACGGGAGACCCAGTACTTC. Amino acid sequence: CASGSERETQYF.

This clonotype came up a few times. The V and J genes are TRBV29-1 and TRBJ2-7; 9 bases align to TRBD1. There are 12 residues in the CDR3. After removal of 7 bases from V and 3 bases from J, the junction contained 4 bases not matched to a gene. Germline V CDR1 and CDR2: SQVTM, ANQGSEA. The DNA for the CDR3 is TGCAGCGCGAGACAGGGGGACTACGAGCAGTACTTC. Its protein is CSARQGDYEQYF.

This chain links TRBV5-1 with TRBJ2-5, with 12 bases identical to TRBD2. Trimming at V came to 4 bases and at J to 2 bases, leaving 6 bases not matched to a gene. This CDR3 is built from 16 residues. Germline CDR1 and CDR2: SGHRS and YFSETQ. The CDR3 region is CASSLRTSGDQETQYF. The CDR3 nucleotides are TGCGCCAGCAGCCTCCGGACTAGCGGGGATCAAGAGACCCAGTACTTC.

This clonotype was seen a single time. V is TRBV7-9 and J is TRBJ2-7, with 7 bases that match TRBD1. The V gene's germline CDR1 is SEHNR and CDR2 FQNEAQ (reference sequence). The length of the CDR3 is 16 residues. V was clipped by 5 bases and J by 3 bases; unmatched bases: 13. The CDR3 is CASSTGDGTAFYEQYF. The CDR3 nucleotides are TGTGCCAGCAGCACCGGGGACGGGACAGCCTTCTACGAGCAGTACTTC.

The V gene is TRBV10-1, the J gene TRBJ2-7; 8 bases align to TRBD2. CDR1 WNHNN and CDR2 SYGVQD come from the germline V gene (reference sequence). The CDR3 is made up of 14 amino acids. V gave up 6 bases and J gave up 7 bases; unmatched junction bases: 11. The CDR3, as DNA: TGCGCCAGCAGCTCCGGGACTAGATATAATGAGCAGTACTTC. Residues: CASSSGTRYNEQYF.

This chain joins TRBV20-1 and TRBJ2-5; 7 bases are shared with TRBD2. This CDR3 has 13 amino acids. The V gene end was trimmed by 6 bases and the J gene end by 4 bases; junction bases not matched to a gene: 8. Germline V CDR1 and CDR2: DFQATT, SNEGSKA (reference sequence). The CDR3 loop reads CSAPEAGTETQYF. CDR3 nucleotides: TGCAGTGCCCCTGAAGCGGGAACAGAGACCCAGTACTTC.

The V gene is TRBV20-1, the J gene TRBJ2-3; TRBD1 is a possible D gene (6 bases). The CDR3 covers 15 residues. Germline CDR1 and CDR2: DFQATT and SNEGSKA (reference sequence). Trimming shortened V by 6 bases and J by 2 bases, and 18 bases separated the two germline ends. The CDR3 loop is CSARRPQGNTDTQYF. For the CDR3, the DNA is TGCAGTGCCAGACGGCCACAGGGAAACACAGATACGCAGTATTTT.

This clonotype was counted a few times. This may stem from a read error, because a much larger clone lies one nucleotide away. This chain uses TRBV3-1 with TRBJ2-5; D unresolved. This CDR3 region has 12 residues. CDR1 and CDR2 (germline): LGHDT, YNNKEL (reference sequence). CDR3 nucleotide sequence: TGTGCCGGCAGCCAAGTTGAGCAGACCCAGTACTTC. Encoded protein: CAGSQVEQTQYF.

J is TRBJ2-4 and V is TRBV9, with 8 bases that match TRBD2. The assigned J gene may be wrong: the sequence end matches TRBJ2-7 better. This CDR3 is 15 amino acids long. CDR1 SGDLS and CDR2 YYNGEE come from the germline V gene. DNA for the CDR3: TGTGCCAGCAGCGTACAAGCGGGAGAAGTCGGCGAGCAGTACTTC. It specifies CASSVQAGEVGEQYF.

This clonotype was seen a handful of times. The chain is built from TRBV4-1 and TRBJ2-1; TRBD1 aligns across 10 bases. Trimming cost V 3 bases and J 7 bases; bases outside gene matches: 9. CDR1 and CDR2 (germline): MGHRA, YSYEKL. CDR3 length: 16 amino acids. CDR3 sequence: CASSQDPGQGFNEQFF. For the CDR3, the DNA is TGCGCCAGCAGCCAGGACCCGGGACAGGGGTTTAATGAGCAGTTCTTC.

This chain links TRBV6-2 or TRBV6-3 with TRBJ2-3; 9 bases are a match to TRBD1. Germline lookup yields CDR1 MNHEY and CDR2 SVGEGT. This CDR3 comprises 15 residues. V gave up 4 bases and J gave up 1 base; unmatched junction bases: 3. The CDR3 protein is CASSSGQGGTDTQYF. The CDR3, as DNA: TGTGCCAGCAGTTCGGGACAGGGTGGCACAGATACGCAGTATTTT.

The CDR3, as DNA: TGCAGCGTTGAACCTCCCAAGGGGGGCTACACCTTC. Amino acids: CSVEPPKGGYTF. V and J are TRBV29-1 and TRBJ1-2; the D gene is possibly TRBD1 (5 bases). V was shortened by 2 bases and J by 8 bases, with 12 bases between the two germline ends. CDR1 is SQVTM and CDR2 is ANQGSEA in the germline V gene. This CDR3 spans 12 amino acids. The whole variable domain, filled in from reference TRBV29-1 and TRBJ1-2, reads SAVISQKPSRDICQRGTSLTIQCQVDSQVTMMFWYRQQPGQSLTLIATANQGSEATYESGFVIDKFPISRPNLTFSTLTVSNMSPEDSSIYLCSVEPPKGGYTFGSGTRLTVV.

The CDR3 loop reads CASSEFSRHEKLFF. The CDR3 DNA reads as TGTGCCAGCAGTGAATTTTCTCGTCATGAAAAACTGTTTTTT. The chain is built from TRBV25-1 and TRBJ1-4; D not resolved. Germline V gene lookup returns CDR1 MGHDK and CDR2 SYGVNS. The CDR3 sequence is 14 residues long. Trimming took off 1 base at V and 6 bases at J, with 9 bases between the two ends.

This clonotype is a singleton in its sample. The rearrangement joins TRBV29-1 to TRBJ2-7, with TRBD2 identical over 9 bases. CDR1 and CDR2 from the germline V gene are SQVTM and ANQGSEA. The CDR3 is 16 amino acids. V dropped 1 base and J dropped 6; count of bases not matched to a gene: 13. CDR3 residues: CSVEGRPPGLALEQYF. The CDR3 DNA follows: TGCAGCGTTGAAGGCCGCCCACCGGGACTAGCTCTCGAGCAGTACTTC.

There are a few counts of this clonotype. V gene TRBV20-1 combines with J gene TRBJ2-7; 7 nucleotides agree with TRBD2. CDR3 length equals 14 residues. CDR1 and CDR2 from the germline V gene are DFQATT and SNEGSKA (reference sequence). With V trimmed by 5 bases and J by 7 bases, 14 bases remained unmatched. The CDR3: CSAGRAPSTGEQYF. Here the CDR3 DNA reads TGCAGTGCTGGGAGGGCTCCATCTACGGGGGAGCAGTACTTC.

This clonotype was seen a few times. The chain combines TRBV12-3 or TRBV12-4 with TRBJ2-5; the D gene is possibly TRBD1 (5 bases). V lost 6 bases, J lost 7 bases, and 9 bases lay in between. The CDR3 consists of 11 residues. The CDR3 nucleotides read TGTGCCAGCAGCTACGACAGGACCCAGTACTTC. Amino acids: CASSYDRTQYF.

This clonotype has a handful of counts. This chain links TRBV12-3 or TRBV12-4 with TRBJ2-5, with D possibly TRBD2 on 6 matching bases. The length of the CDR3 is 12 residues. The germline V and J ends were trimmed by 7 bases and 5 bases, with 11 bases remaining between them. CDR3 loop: CASTEGRETQYF. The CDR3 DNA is TGTGCCAGCACGGAGGGGAGGGAGACCCAGTACTTC.

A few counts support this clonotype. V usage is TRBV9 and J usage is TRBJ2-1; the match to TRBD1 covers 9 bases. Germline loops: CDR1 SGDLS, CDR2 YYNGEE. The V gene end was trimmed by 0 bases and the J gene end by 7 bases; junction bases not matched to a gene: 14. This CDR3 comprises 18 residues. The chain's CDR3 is CASSVELRVGTGNNEQFF. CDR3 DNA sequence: TGTGCCAGCAGCGTAGAATTACGCGTCGGGACAGGGAATAATGAGCAGTTCTTC.